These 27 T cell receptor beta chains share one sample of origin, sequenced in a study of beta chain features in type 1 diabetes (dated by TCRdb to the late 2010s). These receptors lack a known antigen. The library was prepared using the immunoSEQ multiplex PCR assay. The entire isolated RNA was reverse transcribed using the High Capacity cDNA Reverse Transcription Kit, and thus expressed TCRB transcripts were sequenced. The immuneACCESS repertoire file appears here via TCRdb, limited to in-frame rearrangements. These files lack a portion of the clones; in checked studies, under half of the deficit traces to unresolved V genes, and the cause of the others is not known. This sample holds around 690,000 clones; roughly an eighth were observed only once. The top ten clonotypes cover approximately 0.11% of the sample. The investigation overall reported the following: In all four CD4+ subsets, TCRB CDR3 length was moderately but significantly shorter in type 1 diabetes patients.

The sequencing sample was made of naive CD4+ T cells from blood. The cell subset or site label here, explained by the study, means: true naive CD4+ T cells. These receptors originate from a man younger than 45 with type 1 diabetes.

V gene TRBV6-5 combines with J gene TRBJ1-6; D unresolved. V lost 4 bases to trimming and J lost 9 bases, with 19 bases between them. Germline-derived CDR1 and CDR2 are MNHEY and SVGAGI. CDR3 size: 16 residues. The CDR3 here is CASSSQRVNIFSPLHF. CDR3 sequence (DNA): TGTGCCAGCAGTTCACAGCGGGTTAACATCTTTTCACCCCTCCACTTT.

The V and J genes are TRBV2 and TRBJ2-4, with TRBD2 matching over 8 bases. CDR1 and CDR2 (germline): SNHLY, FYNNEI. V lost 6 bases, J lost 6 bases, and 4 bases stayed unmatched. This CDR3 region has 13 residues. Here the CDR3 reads CASRREEGNIQYF. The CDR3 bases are TGTGCCAGCAGGCGGGAGGAGGGAAACATTCAGTACTTC.

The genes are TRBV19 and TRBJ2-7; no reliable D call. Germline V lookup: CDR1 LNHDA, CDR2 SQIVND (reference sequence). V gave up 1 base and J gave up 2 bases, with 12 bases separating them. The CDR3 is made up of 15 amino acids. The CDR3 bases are TGTGCCAGTAGTATAGTAGCAGTTGGAGCCTACGAGCAGTACTTC. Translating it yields CASSIVAVGAYEQYF.

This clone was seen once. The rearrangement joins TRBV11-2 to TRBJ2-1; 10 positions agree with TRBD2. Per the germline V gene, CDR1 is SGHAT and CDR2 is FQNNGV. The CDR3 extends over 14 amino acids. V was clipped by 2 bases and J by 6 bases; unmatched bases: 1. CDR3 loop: CASSLLAGGNEQFF. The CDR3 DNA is TGTGCCAGCAGCTTATTAGCGGGGGGCAATGAGCAGTTCTTC.

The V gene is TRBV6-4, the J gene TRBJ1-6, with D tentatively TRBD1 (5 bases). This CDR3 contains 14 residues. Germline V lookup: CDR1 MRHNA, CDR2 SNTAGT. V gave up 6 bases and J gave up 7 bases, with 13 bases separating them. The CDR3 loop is CASREGRHNSPLHF. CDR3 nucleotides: TGTGCCAGCAGGGAGGGACGGCACAATTCACCCCTCCACTTT.

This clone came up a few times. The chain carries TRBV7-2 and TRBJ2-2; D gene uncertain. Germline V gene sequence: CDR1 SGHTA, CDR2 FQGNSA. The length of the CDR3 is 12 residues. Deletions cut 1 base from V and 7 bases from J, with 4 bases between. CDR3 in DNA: TGTGCCAGCAGCTTAGTCGGCGGGGAGCTGTTTTTT. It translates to CASSLVGGELFF.

Here the CDR3 reads CASSDRFDNQPQHF. CDR3 nucleotides: TGTGCCAGCAGTGACAGGTTCGACAATCAGCCCCAGCATTTT. The chain carries TRBV6-5 and TRBJ1-5; maybe TRBD1 (6 bases). The germline V and J ends were trimmed by 5 bases and 3 bases, with 11 bases remaining between them. Germline V lookup: CDR1 MNHEY, CDR2 SVGAGI. This CDR3 comprises 14 residues.

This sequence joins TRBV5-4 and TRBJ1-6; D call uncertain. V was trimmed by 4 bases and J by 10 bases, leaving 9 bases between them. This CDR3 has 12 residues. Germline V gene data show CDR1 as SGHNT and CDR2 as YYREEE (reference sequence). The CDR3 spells CASSGRGSPLHF. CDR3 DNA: TGTGCCAGCAGCGGTCGCGGATCACCCCTCCACTTT.

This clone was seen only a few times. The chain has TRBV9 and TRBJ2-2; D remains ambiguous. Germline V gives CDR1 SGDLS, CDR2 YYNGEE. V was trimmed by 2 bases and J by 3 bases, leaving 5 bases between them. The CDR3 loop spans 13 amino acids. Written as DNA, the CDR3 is TGTGCCAGCAGCGTTGAGTACACCGGGGAGCTGTTTTTT. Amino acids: CASSVEYTGELFF.

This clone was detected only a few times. CDR3 loop: CASSLGRLRPSSYEQYF. DNA for the CDR3: TGTGCCAGCAGTCTGGGACGGCTGAGACCGAGCTCCTACGAGCAGTACTTC. The chain employs TRBV28 and TRBJ2-5; D is tentatively TRBD1 or TRBD2 (5 bases each). The J call may be in error: the DNA end matches TRBJ2-7 better. CDR1 is MDHEN, CDR2 SYDVKM, per germline. This CDR3 has 17 residues.

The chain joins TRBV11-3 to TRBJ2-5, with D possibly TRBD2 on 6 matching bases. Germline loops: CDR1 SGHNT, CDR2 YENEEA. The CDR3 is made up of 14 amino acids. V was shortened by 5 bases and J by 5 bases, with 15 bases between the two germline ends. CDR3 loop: CASSPMGGRETQYF. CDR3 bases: TGTGCCAGCAGCCCTATGGGAGGTCGCGAGACCCAGTACTTC.

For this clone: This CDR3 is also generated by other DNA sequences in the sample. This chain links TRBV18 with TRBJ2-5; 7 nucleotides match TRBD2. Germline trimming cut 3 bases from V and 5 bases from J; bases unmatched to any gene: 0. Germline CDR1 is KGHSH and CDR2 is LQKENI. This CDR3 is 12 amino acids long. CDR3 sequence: CASSPGGETQYF. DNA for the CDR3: TGTGCCAGCTCACCGGGAGGGGAGACCCAGTACTTC. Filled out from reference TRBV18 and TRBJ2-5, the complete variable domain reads NAGVMQNPRHLVRRRGQEARLRCSPMKGHSHVYWYRQLPEEGLKFMVYLQKENIIDESGMPKERFSAEFPKEGPSILRIQQVVRGDSAAYFCASSPGGETQYFGPGTRLLVL.

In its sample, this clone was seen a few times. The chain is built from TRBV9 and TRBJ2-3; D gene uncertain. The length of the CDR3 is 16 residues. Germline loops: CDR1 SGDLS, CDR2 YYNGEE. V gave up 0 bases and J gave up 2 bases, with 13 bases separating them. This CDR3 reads CASSVAGPGYTDTQYF. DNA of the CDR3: TGTGCCAGCAGCGTAGCTGGCCCGGGCTACACAGATACGCAGTATTTT. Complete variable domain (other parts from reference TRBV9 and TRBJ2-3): DSGVTQTPKHLITATGQRVTLRCSPRSGDLSVYWYQQSLDQGLQFLIQYYNGEERAKGNILERFSAQQFPDLHSELNLSSLELGDSALYFCASSVAGPGYTDTQYFGPGTRLTVL.

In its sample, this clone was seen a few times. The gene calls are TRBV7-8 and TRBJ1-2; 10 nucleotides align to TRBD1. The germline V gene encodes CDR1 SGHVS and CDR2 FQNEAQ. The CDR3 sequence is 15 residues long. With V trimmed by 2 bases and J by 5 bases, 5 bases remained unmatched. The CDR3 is CASSLTGQGSYGYTF. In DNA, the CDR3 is TGTGCCAGCAGCTTAACGGGACAGGGGAGTTATGGCTACACCTTC.

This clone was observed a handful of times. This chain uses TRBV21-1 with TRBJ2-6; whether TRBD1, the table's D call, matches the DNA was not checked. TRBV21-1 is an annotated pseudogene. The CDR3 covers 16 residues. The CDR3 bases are TGTGCCAGTAGGGACAGCCCACTCTCTGGGGCCAACGTCCTGACTTTC. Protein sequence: CASRDSPLSGANVLTF.

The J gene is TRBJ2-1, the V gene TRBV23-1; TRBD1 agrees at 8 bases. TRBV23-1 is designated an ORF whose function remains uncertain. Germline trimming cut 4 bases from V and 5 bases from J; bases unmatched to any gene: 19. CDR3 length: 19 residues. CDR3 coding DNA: TGCGCCAGCAGTCCTTTCATAAAACCGACAGGGGATACGGACAATGAGCAGTTCTTC. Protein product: CASSPFIKPTGDTDNEQFF.

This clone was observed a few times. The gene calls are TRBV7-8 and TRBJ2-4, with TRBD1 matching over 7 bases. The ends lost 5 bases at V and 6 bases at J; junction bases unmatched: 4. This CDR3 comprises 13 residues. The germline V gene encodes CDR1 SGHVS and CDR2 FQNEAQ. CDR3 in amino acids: CASSHGDRNIQYF. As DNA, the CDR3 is TGTGCCAGCAGCCACGGGGACAGAAACATTCAGTACTTC. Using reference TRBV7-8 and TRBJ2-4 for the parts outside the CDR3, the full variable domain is GAGVSQSPRYKVAKRGQDVALRCDPISGHVSLFWYQQALGQGPEFLTYFQNEAQLDKSGLPSDRFFAERPEGSVSTLKIQRTQQEDSAVYLCASSHGDRNIQYFGAGTRLSVL.

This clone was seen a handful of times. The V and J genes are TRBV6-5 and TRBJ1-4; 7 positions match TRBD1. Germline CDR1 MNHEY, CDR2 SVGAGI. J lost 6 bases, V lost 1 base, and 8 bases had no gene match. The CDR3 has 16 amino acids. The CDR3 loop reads CASSYLPGQPDEKLFF. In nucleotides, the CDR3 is TGTGCCAGCAGTTACTTACCGGGACAGCCCGATGAAAAACTGTTTTTT.

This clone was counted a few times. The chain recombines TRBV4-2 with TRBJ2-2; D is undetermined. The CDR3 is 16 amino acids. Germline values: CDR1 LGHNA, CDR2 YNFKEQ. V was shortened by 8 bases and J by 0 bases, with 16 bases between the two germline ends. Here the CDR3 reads CASSPRSLTNTGELFF. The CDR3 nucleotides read TGTGCCAGCTCCCCCCGTAGCCTGACGAACACCGGGGAGCTGTTTTTT.

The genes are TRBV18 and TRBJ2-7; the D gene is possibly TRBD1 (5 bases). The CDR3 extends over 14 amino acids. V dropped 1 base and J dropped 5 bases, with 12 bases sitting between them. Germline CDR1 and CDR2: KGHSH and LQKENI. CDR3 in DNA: TGTGCCAGCTCACCACGGGGCGGCAGGGACGAGCAGTACTTC. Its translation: CASSPRGGRDEQYF.

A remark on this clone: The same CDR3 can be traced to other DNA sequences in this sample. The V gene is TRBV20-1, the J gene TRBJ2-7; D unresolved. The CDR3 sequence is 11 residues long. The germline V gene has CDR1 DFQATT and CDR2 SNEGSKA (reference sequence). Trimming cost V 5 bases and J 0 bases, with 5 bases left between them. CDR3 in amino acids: CSARSSYEQYF. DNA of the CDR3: TGCAGTGCTCGGTCCTCCTACGAGCAGTACTTC.

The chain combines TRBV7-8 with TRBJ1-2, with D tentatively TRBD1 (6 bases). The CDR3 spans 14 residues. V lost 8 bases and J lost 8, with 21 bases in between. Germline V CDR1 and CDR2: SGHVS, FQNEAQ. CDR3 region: CASGPRTGPRGYTF. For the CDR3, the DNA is TGTGCCAGCGGACCTCGTACAGGGCCGAGAGGCTACACCTTC.

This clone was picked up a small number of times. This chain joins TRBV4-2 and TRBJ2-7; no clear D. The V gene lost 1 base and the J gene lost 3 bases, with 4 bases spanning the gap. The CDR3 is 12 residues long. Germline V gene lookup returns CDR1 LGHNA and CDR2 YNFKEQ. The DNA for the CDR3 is TGTGCCAGCAGCCAAGCCAACTACGAGCAGTACTTC. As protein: CASSQANYEQYF.

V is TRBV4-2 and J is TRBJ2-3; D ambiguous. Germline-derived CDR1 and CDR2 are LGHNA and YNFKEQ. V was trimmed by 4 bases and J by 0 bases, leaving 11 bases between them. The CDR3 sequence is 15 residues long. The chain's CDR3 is CASSPYQESTDTQYF. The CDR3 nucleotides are TGTGCCAGCAGCCCTTACCAGGAAAGCACAGATACGCAGTATTTT.

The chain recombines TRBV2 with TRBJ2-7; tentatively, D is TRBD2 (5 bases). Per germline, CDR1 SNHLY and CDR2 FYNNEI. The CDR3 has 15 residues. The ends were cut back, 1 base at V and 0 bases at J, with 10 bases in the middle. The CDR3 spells CASSEEDLSSYEQYF. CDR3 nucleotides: TGTGCCAGCAGTGAAGAGGACTTAAGCTCCTACGAGCAGTACTTC.

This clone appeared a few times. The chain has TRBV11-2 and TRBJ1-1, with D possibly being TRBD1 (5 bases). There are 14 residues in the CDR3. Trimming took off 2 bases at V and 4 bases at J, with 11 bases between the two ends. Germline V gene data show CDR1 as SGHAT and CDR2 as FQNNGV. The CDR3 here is CASSLNIQGTEAFF. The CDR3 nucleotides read TGTGCCAGCAGCTTAAACATCCAGGGCACTGAAGCTTTCTTT.

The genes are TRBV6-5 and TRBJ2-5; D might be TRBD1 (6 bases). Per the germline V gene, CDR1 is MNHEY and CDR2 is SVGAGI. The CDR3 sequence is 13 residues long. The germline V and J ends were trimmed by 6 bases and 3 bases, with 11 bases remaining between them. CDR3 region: CASSRTGKETQYF. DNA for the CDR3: TGTGCCAGCAGCCGCACAGGGAAAGAGACCCAGTACTTC.